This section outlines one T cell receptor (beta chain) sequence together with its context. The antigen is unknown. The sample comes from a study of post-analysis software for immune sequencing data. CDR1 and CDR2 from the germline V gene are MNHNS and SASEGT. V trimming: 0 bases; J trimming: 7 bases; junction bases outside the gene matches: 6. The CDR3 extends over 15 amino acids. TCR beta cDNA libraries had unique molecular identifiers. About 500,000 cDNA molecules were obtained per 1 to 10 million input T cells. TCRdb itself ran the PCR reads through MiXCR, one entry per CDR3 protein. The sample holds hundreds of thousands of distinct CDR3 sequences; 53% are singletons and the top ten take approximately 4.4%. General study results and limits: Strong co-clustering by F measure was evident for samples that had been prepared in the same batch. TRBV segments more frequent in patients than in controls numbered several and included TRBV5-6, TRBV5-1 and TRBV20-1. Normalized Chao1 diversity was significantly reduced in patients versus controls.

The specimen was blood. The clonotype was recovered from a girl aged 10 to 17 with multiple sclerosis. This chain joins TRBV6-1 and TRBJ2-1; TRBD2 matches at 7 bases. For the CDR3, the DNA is TGTGCCAGCAGTGAAGCCAGGGAGGGGTTTAATGAGCAGTTCTTC. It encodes CASSEAREGFNEQFF.